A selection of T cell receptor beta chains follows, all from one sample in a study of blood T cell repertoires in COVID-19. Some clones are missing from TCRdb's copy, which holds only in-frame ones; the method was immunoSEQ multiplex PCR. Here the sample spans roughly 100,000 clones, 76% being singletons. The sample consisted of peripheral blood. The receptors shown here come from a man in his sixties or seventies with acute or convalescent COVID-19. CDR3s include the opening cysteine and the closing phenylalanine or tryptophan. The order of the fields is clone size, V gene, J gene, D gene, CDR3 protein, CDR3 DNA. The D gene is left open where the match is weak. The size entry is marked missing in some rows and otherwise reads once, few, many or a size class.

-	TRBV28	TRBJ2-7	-	CASSSTAGQSSYEQYF	TGTGCCAGCAGTTCGACAGCGGGTCAGAGCTCCTACGAGCAGTACTTC
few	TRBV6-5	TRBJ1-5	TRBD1	CASGRDRSNQPQHF	TGTGCCAGCGGCCGGGACAGGAGCAATCAGCCCCAGCATTTT
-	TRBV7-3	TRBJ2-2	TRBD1	CASSLTGYAGELFF	TGTGCCAGCAGCTTGACAGGGTACGCCGGGGAGCTGTTTTTT
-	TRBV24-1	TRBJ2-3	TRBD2	CATSDRSGFLGTDTQYF	TGTGCCACCAGTGATCGTAGCGGGTTTCTCGGCACAGATACGCAGTATTTT
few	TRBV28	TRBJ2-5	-	CASITEGETQYF	TGTGCCAGCATCACAGAGGGAGAGACCCAGTACTTC
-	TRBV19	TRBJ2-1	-	CASSITEYNEQFF	TGTGCCAGTAGTATCACGGAGTACAATGAGCAGTTCTTC
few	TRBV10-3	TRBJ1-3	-	CAISRTEYYGNTIYF	TGTGCCATCAGTAGGACAGAATATTATGGAAACACCATATATTTT
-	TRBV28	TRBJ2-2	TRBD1	CASSSRQGSTGELFF	TGTGCCAGCAGTTCAAGACAGGGATCCACCGGGGAGCTGTTTTTT
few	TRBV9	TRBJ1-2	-	CASSPELIQVPYGYTF	TGTGCCAGCAGCCCCGAATTGATACAGGTTCCCTATGGCTACACCTTC
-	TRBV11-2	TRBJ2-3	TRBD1	CASSLLPGGVPDTQYF	TGTGCCAGCAGCTTACTTCCAGGGGGCGTCCCGGATACGCAGTATTTT
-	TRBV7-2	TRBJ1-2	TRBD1	CASSFSGQPPSYGYTF	TGTGCCAGCAGCTTTTCGGGACAGCCTCCATCCTATGGCTACACCTTC
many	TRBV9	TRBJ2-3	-	CASSVGPEGDTQYF	TGTGCCAGCAGCGTAGGACCGGAGGGAGATACGCAGTATTTT
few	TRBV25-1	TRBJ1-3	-	CASSEYGTGRTIYF	TGTGCCAGCAGTGAATACGGCACAGGGCGCACCATATATTTT
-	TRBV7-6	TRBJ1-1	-	CASSLGGLNTEAFF	TGTGCCAGCAGCTTGGGCGGGTTGAACACTGAAGCTTTCTTT
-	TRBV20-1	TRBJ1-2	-	CSASNFRDTNGYTF	TGCAGTGCCAGTAACTTCCGGGACACCAATGGCTACACCTTC
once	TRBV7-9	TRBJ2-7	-	CASSLYVGREQYF	TGTGCCAGCAGCTTATATGTGGGGAGGGAGCAGTACTTC
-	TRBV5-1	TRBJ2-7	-	CASSVGRGYEQYF	TGCGCCAGCTCTGTTGGCAGGGGATACGAGCAGTACTTC
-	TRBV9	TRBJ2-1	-	CASSVDPSPYNEQFF	TGTGCCAGCAGCGTAGATCCTAGTCCCTACAATGAGCAGTTCTTC
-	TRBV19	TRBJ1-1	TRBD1	CASSMEKGARAEAFF	TGTGCCAGTAGTATGGAAAAGGGGGCGCGGGCTGAAGCTTTCTTT
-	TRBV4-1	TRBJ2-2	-	CASSHPTPGELFF	TGCGCCAGCAGCCACCCCACACCAGGGGAGCTGTTTTTT
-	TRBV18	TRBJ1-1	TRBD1	CASSPDRGRTEAFF	TGTGCCAGCTCACCGGACAGGGGAAGAACTGAAGCTTTCTTT
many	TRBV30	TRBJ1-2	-	CAWYGQGRYTF	TGTGCCTGGTACGGGCAGGGGCGCTACACCTTC
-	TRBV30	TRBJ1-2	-	CAWSVSGYYGYTF	TGTGCCTGGAGTGTATCGGGGTACTATGGCTACACCTTC
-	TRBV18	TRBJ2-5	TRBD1	CASSPRQGAETQYF	TGTGCCAGCTCACCACGGCAGGGGGCCGAGACCCAGTACTTC
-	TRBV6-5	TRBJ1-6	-	CASSWTAMDNSPLHF	TGTGCCAGCAGTTGGACAGCCATGGATAATTCACCCCTCCACTTT
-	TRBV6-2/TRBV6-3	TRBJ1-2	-	CASSVTTGGYTF	TGTGCCAGCAGTGTTACGACGGGAGGCTACACCTTC
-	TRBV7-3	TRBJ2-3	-	CASSLGRGTDTQYF	TGTGCCAGCAGCTTAGGCAGGGGCACAGATACGCAGTATTTT
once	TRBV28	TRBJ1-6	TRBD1	CASSSQRDRDNSPLHF	TGTGCCAGCAGTTCCCAGCGGGACAGGGATAATTCACCCCTCCACTTT
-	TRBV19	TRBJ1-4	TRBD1	CASSFPPGQRNEKLFF	TGTGCCAGTAGTTTCCCTCCGGGACAGCGTAATGAAAAACTGTTTTTT
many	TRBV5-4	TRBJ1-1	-	CASSFRAEAFF	TGTGCCAGCAGCTTTCGCGCTGAAGCTTTCTTT
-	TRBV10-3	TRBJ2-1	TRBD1	CAIKGQGVGEQFF	TGTGCCATCAAAGGACAGGGGGTTGGGGAGCAGTTCTTC
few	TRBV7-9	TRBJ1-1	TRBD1	CATSPTGVTEAFF	TGTGCCACCTCTCCAACAGGGGTCACTGAAGCTTTCTTT
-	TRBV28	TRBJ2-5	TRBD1	CASSSVGQGGETQYF	TGTGCCAGCAGTTCCGTGGGACAGGGTGGGGAGACCCAGTACTTC
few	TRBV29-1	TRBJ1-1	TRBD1	CSAHRDRAHTEAFF	TGCAGCGCTCACCGAGACAGGGCACACACTGAAGCTTTCTTT
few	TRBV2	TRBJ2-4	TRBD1	CASSPWTGNTKNIQYF	TGTGCCAGCAGTCCCTGGACAGGGAATACGAAAAACATTCAGTACTTC
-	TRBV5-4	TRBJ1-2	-	CASSLGAGYGYTF	TGTGCCAGCAGCTTGGGGGCTGGCTATGGCTACACCTTC
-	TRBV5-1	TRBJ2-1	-	CASSLDDAGQFF	TGCGCCAGCAGCTTGGACGATGCGGGGCAGTTCTTC
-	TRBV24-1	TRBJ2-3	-	CATSDPGTSTDTQYF	TGTGCCACCAGTGATCCAGGGACTAGCACAGATACGCAGTATTTT
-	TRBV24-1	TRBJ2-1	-	CATSEVTGNNEQFF	TGTGCCACCAGTGAGGTGACGGGGAATAATGAGCAGTTCTTC
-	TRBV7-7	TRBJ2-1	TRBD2	CASSLASGGESEQFF	TGTGCTAGCAGCTTAGCTAGCGGGGGGGAGAGTGAGCAGTTCTTC
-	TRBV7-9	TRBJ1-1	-	CASSLVADSEAFF	TGTGCCAGCAGCTTAGTTGCGGATTCTGAAGCTTTCTTT
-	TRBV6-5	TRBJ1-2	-	CASNRAGLYGYTF	TGTGCCAGCAACCGGGCAGGGCTCTATGGCTACACCTTC
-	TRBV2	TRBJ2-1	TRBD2	CASSERAGVYNEQFF	TGTGCCAGCAGTGAAAGAGCGGGGGTCTACAATGAGCAGTTCTTC
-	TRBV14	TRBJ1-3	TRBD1	CASSRTGGQGGNTIYF	TGTGCCAGCAGCCGTACAGGGGGTCAAGGTGGAAACACCATATATTTT
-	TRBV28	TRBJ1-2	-	CASSPPRGAGGYTF	TGTGCCAGCAGTCCCCCCCGGGGGGCGGGGGGCTACACCTTC
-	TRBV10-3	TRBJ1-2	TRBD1	CAISPLTAGGGSANYGYTF	TGTGCCATCAGCCCGCTAACGGCAGGGGGAGGATCAGCTAACTATGGCTACACCTTC
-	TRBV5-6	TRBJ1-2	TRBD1	CASSLVQGAYYGYTF	TGTGCCAGCAGCTTGGTGCAGGGGGCATACTATGGCTACACCTTC
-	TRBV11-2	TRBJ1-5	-	CASSLVAGEAQHF	TGTGCCAGCAGCTTAGTCGCGGGGGAGGCCCAGCATTTT
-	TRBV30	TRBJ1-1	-	CAWSINTEAFF	TGTGCCTGGTCCATTAACACTGAAGCTTTCTTT
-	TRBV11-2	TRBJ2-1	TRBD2	CASSGSGRSSYNEQFF	TGTGCCAGCAGCGGAAGCGGGAGGAGCTCCTACAATGAGCAGTTCTTC
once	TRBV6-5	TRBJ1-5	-	CASSRQDNQPQHF	TGTGCCAGCAGCCGACAGGATAATCAGCCCCAGCATTTT
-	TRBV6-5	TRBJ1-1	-	CASSSGILAFF	TGTGCCAGCTCTTCCGGGATTTTGGCTTTCTTT
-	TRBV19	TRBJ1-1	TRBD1	CASSTRQGANLNTEAFF	TGTGCCAGTAGTACAAGACAGGGGGCCAATCTGAACACTGAAGCTTTCTTT
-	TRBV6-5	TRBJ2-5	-	CASRQDPETQYF	TGTGCCAGCAGACAGGACCCGGAGACCCAGTACTTC